The clone carrying this T cell receptor (beta chain) has only a few counts. V was pared by 7 bases and J by 8 bases, with 9 bases between. The CDR3 runs 12 residues. Germline values: CDR1 SNHLY, CDR2 FYNNEI. Extraction of RNA preceded its reverse transcription into cDNA, which served as the sequencing template. Profiling relied on immunoSEQ multiplex PCR, and the TCRdb table lists in-frame clones only, not all of them. This table holds about 200,000 clones, about 62% found once. Stated treatment: oral pan-JAK inhibitor, 5-10 mg twice daily. From alopecia areata patients, lesional scalp punch biopsies and peripheral blood were collected. The data belong to a study of CD8+ T cells in alopecia areata.

The chain recombines TRBV2 with TRBJ1-6; perhaps TRBD1 as D (5 bases). The sequence was collected from a human donor with alopecia areata. The specimen was CD4+ T cells sorted from blood, collected at week 24, from a patient treated with tofacitinib. The CDR3, as DNA: TGTGCCAGCACCCGAGGGGATTCACCCCTCCACTTT. Its protein is CASTRGDSPLHF.